This T cell receptor beta chain was recovered during a study of persistence of HIV-infected CD4 T cells. Whole-study context: Two participants gave one leukapheresis sample; others gave up to about 180 mL blood repeatedly. Anti-CD3/anti-CD28 stimulation activated a higher proportion of cells than antigen stimulation, with lower memory fraction. Study-wide findings and caveats: Within sorted populations, more oligoclonal TCRs accompanied more oligoclonal proviruses. Rare CMV-responding cells carrying HIV-1 proviruses were not analyzed separately for TCR.

The libraries were made with immunoSEQ version 4 in survey mode. Data came from immunoSEQ multiplex PCR; TCRdb stores just in-frame clones and leaves some out. The sample has 35,000 to 55,000 clones, less than 90% seen once. Cells were stimulated nonspecifically with anti-CD3/anti-CD28 magnetic beads. Sorting of responding CD4+ T cells relied on upregulated CD40 ligand together with CD69. From germline, CDR1 is SGHDT and CDR2 YYEEEE. The CDR3 runs to 13 residues. Unmatched junction bases numbered 10, after V lost 1 base and J lost 14 bases. To note about this clone: The antigen remains unidentified.

This TCR was sampled from an adult woman with HIV who was CMV-seropositive. The sample consisted of CD4+ T cells sorted from PBMCs after approximately 19-hour stimulation, taken from a patient who received antiretroviral therapy. This chain joins TRBV5-6 and TRBJ2-5; the match to TRBD2 covers 8 bases. The CDR3 is CASSLQRGPSFYF. The CDR3 DNA sequence: TGTGCCAGCAGCTTGCAGCGGGGGCCCTCCTTTTACTTC.